A selection of T cell receptor beta chains follows, all from one sample in a study of cytomegalovirus exposure and HLA in healthy donors. Sequencing used immunoSEQ multiplex PCR; TCRdb keeps in-frame clones, though not all of them. Here the sample spans tens of thousands of clones, about 77% being singletons. The sequenced sample consisted of PBMCs. These receptors all stem from a male donor in good health and CMV-seropositive. Both conserved end residues are part of each CDR3. The D gene is left open where the match is weak. The size entry is marked missing in some rows and otherwise reads once, few, many or a size class.

J	V	size	D	CDR3	DNA
TRBJ1-2	TRBV10-3	-	-	CAISDFTGNQGGYTF	TGTGCCATCAGTGATTTTACAGGGAATCAGGGCGGCTACACCTTC
TRBJ2-1	TRBV5-1	once	TRBD2	CASSVRASGSSYNEQFF	TGCGCCAGCAGTGTGAGGGCTAGCGGGAGCTCCTACAATGAGCAGTTCTTC
TRBJ2-7	TRBV5-4	few	-	CASSTAFRHEQYF	TGTGCCAGCAGTACGGCGTTCAGGCACGAGCAGTACTTC
TRBJ2-5	TRBV7-2	once	-	CASSLVSGETQYF	TGTGCCAGCAGCTTAGTTTCGGGGGAGACCCAGTACTTC
TRBJ2-7	TRBV7-8	-	-	CASSQPTGHHEQYF	TGTGCCAGCAGCCAACCGACGGGTCACCACGAGCAGTACTTC
TRBJ1-1	TRBV6-1	-	-	CASLRREVNTEAFF	TGTGCCAGTCTAAGGAGGGAGGTGAACACTGAAGCTTTCTTT
TRBJ2-5	TRBV4-1	-	TRBD1	CASSPRDRVGIETQYF	TGCGCCAGCAGCCCTAGGGACAGGGTTGGTATTGAGACCCAGTACTTC
TRBJ2-3	TRBV27	-	TRBD2	CASSSRTSGESTDTQYF	TGTGCCAGCAGTTCCAGGACTAGCGGGGAAAGCACAGATACGCAGTATTTT
TRBJ2-5	TRBV7-8	-	-	CASSLAEVPGTQYF	TGTGCCAGCAGCTTAGCTGAGGTTCCGGGGACCCAGTACTTC
TRBJ1-4	TRBV7-9	-	-	CSSKWGVSEKLFF	TGTTCCTCCAAATGGGGAGTTAGTGAAAAACTGTTTTTT
TRBJ1-1	TRBV5-1	once	-	CASSLVGGAGLVSEAFF	TGCGCCAGCAGCTTGGTAGGGGGAGCGGGGCTCGTCTCTGAAGCTTTCTTT
TRBJ2-7	TRBV7-9	medium-sized	-	CASSSGDYEQYF	TGTGCCAGCAGCTCTGGAGACTACGAGCAGTACTTC
TRBJ1-1	TRBV7-2	once	-	CASSLGLEIAFF	TGTGCCAGCAGCTTAGGGCTAGAGATCGCTTTCTTT
TRBJ2-2	TRBV11-2	-	-	CASSFNLNTGELFF	TGTGCCAGCAGCTTCAACTTGAACACCGGGGAGCTGTTTTTT
TRBJ2-7	TRBV4-2	-	TRBD2	CASSRAGVGEQYF	TGTGCCAGCAGCCGGGCGGGAGTGGGAGAGCAGTACTTC
TRBJ1-2	TRBV15	-	-	CATSKERIFYGYTF	TGTGCCACCAGCAAAGAGCGGATTTTCTATGGCTACACCTTC
TRBJ1-4	TRBV10-3	-	-	CAISEPGGPTNEKLFF	TGTGCCATCAGTGAGCCGGGGGGGCCGACTAATGAAAAACTGTTTTTT
TRBJ2-7	TRBV10-1	-	TRBD2	CASRSSGRHSYLSYEQYF	TGCGCCAGCAGATCTAGCGGGAGGCATTCATACTTGTCCTACGAGCAGTACTTC
TRBJ2-2	TRBV28	-	-	CASSLWGDTGELFF	TGTGCCAGCAGTTTGTGGGGGGACACCGGGGAGCTGTTTTTT
TRBJ2-7	TRBV6-1	few	TRBD2	CATKTSGVSYEQYF	TGTGCCACCAAAACTAGCGGAGTCTCCTACGAGCAGTACTTC
TRBJ2-1	TRBV7-8	-	TRBD2	CASSPLPSVLSGRPHEQFF	TGTGCCAGCAGCCCGCTCCCCAGTGTTCTTAGCGGGAGACCCCATGAGCAGTTCTTC
TRBJ2-7	TRBV21-1	-	-	CASSNNTSRSYEQYF	TGTGCCAGCAGCAACAATACTAGCCGATCCTACGAGCAGTACTTC
TRBJ1-5	TRBV6-1	-	TRBD1	CASSVRGLNQPQHF	TGTGCCAGCAGTGTCAGGGGGCTCAATCAGCCCCAGCATTTT
TRBJ2-1	TRBV2	-	-	CASSLDYLNEQFF	TGTGCCAGCAGTCTGGACTACCTCAATGAGCAGTTCTTC
TRBJ2-1	TRBV19	-	TRBD1	CASSIRQGSREQFF	TGTGCCAGTAGTATTCGACAGGGGTCCCGTGAGCAGTTCTTC
TRBJ2-7	TRBV4-1	few	-	CASSQVVSSTYEQYF	TGCGCCAGCAGCCAAGTCGTGAGTTCGACCTACGAGCAGTACTTC
TRBJ2-7	TRBV28	once	-	CASSLDSFYEQYF	TGTGCCAGCAGTTTAGACTCCTTCTACGAGCAGTACTTC
TRBJ2-3	TRBV11-2	-	-	CASSITGELWDTQYF	TGTGCCAGCAGCATCACAGGCGAGTTGTGGGATACGCAGTATTTT
TRBJ1-1	TRBV9	-	-	CASSVVQETEAFF	TGTGCCAGCAGCGTAGTTCAGGAAACTGAAGCTTTCTTT
TRBJ2-1	TRBV21-1	-	-	CASSKWSGTGSNNEQFF	TGTGCCAGCAGCAAATGGTCTGGGACAGGGTCGAACAATGAGCAGTTCTTC
TRBJ2-7	TRBV7-6	-	-	CASSFHGGPGLRGGEQYF	TGTGCCAGCAGCTTTCATGGGGGACCCGGACTGAGGGGAGGAGAGCAGTACTTC
TRBJ2-7	TRBV18	-	TRBD2	CASSLGTSGSYEQYF	TGTGCCAGCTCACTCGGGACTAGCGGAAGCTACGAGCAGTACTTC
TRBJ2-5	TRBV7-2	-	-	CASSFSGVETQYF	TGTGCCAGCAGCTTTAGCGGTGTGGAGACCCAGTACTTC
TRBJ2-5	TRBV28	-	-	CASSLVQGIPFEETQYF	TGTGCCAGCAGTTTGGTACAGGGTATTCCCTTTGAAGAGACCCAGTACTTC
TRBJ1-2	TRBV19	-	-	CASSLQGYYGYTF	TGTGCCAGTAGTTTGCAGGGCTATTATGGCTACACCTTC
TRBJ1-1	TRBV29-1	few	TRBD1	CSARTGNTEAFF	TGCAGCGCTCGGACAGGGAACACTGAAGCTTTCTTT
TRBJ1-6	TRBV30	-	-	CAWSPMAEVNSPLHF	TGTGCCTGGAGCCCTATGGCGGAGGTCAATTCACCCCTCCACTTT
TRBJ2-6	TRBV27	-	-	CASSSMAVTSGANVLTF	TGTGCCAGCAGTTCCATGGCGGTTACCTCTGGGGCCAACGTCCTGACTTTC
TRBJ2-1	TRBV2	-	TRBD2	CAGGTSGYNEQFF	TGTGCCGGCGGGACTAGCGGGTACAATGAGCAGTTCTTC